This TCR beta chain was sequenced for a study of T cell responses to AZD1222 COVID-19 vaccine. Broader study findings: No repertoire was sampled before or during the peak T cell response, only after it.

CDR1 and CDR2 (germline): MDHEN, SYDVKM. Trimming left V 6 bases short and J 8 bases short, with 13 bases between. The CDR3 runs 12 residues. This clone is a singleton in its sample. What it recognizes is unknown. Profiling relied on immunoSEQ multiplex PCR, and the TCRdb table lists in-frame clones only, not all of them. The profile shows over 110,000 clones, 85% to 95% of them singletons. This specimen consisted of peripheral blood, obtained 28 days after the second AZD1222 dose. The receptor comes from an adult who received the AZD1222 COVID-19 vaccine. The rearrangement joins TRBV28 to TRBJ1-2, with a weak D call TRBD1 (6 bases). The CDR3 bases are TGTGCCAGCAGACGGACAGTGGAGGGCTACACCTTC. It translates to CASRRTVEGYTF.